Given below is one TCR beta chain in context. What it binds is unknown. The CDR3 is made up of 17 amino acids. V was cut by 0 bases and J by 0 bases, with 15 bases left in between. Germline V lookup: CDR1 SGHRS, CDR2 YFSETQ. Oncomine TCR Beta short-read sequencing was applied to DNA from cultured CD4+ T cells. TCRdb used MiXCR to reprocess the PCR reads, holding one entry per CDR3 protein. The sample has 25,000 or so distinct CDR3 sequences, roughly 68% seen once. The data stem from a study of vaccination and CD4 T cells after COVID-19. Across the whole study: In the control cultures, a CEFX pool, an HIV-1 Nef pool, or no peptide was supplied.

Treatment indicated: roughly 11-day PBMC culture with coronavirus spike peptide pools or control peptides (ViraFEST assay). Study-level findings and limits: Relatively few convalescent patients and no early post-infection timepoints were analyzed.

This specimen consisted of CD4+ T cells from blood, cultured in vitro, obtained after SARS-CoV-2 vaccination. The chain combines TRBV5-1 with TRBJ2-5; D may be TRBD2 (5 bases). This TCR came from a human donor who received a COVID-19 vaccine. CDR3 DNA: TGCGCCAGCAGCTTGGATGGTCTAGCCATAGACCAAGAGACCCAGTACTTC. This sequence encodes CASSLDGLAIDQETQYF.